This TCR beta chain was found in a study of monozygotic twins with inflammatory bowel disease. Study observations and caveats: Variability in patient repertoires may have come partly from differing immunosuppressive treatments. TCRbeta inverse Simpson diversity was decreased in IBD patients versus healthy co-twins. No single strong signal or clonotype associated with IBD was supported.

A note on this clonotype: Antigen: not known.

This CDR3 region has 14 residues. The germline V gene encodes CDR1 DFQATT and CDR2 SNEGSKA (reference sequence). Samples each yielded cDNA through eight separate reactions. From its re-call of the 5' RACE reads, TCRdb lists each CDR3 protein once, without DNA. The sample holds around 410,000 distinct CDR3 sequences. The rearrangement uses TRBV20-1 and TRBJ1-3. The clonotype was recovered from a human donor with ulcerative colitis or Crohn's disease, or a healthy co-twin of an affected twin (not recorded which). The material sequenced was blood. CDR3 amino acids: CSANLRGSGNTIYF.